Each of the 3 T cell receptor beta chains below was sequenced from the same sample in a study of shared clonotypes between healthy human individuals. Naivety among CD8 cells was defined by CD45RO negativity and positive CCR7 selection, thereby excluding terminally differentiated effector memory CD45RA+ cells. The protocol was immunoSEQ multiplex PCR, while the TCRdb copy is restricted to in-frame clones and leaves out a portion. The table lists about 2.1 million clones, about 94% of them singletons. Input material: naive CD8+ T cells from PBMCs. Source of these receptors: a man younger than 35 in good health. Some clones in this sample may be carry-over from other donors' samples.

The chain employs TRBV5-1 and TRBJ2-2; 9 bases map to TRBD2. Germline lookup yields CDR1 SGHRS and CDR2 YFSETQ. The CDR3 extends over 15 amino acids. V shed 2 bases and J 6 bases; nucleotides not matched to a gene: 5. The CDR3 region has the DNA TGCGCCAGCAGCTTCATCAGCGGGAGGTCCGGGGAGCTGTTTTTT. This encodes CASSFISGRSGELFF. The complete variable domain, with remaining parts taken from reference TRBV5-1 and TRBJ2-2, reads KAGVTQTPRYLIKTRGQQVTLSCSPISGHRSVSWYQQTPGQGLQFLFEYFSETQRNKGNFPGRFSGRQFSNSRSEMNVSTLELGDSALYLCASSFISGRSGELFFGEGSRLTVL.

The J gene is TRBJ2-5, the V gene TRBV7-2, with 13 bases fitting TRBD2. This CDR3 is 15 amino acids long. CDR1 is SGHTA, CDR2 FQGNSA, per germline. J was trimmed by 5 bases and V by 4 bases; bases with no gene match: 4. DNA of the CDR3: TGTGCCAGCAGCTCGGGACTAGCGGGATCCGAGACCCAGTACTTC. It translates to CASSSGLAGSETQYF.

The chain combines TRBV27 with TRBJ1-4, with D possibly being TRBD1 (5 bases). CDR1 and CDR2 (germline): MNHEY, SMNVEV (reference sequence). V lost 4 bases and J 8 bases, leaving 26 bases between the germline ends. There are 18 residues in the CDR3. This CDR3 reads CASSSLSTPGPHGEKLFF. For the CDR3, the DNA is TGTGCCAGCAGTTCCCTGAGCACCCCGGGGCCCCACGGAGAAAAACTGTTTTTT. The variable domain in full, completed from reference TRBV27 and TRBJ1-4, reads EAQVTQNPRYLITVTGKKLTVTCSQNMNHEYMSWYRQDPGLGLRQIYYSMNVEVTDKGDVPEGYKVSRKEKRNFPLILESPSPNQTSLYFCASSSLSTPGPHGEKLFFGSGTQLSVL.